The 19 T cell receptor beta chains below all came from one sample that was sequenced in a study of blood T cell repertoires in COVID-19. Profiled with immunoSEQ multiplex PCR; TCRdb holds only in-frame clones, not every one. The profile shows approximately 270,000 clones, less than 95% of them singletons. The sequenced sample was PBMCs or T cells enriched from blood (not recorded which). These receptors came from a middle-aged man who had been exposed to COVID-19.

This chain uses TRBV10-3 with TRBJ1-2; the match to TRBD1 covers 7 bases. The CDR3 length is 14 residues. The ends lost 6 bases at V and 4 bases at J; junction bases unmatched: 8. The V gene's germline CDR1 is ENHRY and CDR2 SYGVKD. This CDR3 reads CAISQGQIVYGYTF. In nucleotides, the CDR3 is TGTGCCATCAGCCAGGGACAGATCGTCTATGGCTACACCTTC.

V is TRBV24-1 and J is TRBJ2-3; D may be TRBD2 (5 bases). Between the trimmed V and J ends, which lost 4 bases and 1 base, there was a span of 8 bases. The CDR3 loop spans 14 amino acids. Germline loops: CDR1 KGHDR, CDR2 SFDVKD. CDR3 DNA: TGTGCCACCAGTGACCCCGGGGGCACAGATACGCAGTATTTT. Translating gives CATSDPGGTDTQYF.

The genes are TRBV6-4 and TRBJ2-1; TRBD2 matches at 8 bases. This CDR3 has 15 residues. Trimming took 3 bases from V and 9 from J; bases not matched to a gene: 10. CDR1 and CDR2 (germline): MRHNA, SNTAGT. The CDR3 DNA reads TGTGCCAGCAGTGAGACGGGAGGGTCCCAGGGTGAGCAGTTCTTC. Translating gives CASSETGGSQGEQFF.

The chain links TRBV5-4 to TRBJ2-6; D is undetermined. CDR1 and CDR2 from the germline V gene are SGHNT and YYREEE (reference sequence). Trimming removed 0 bases from V and 3 bases from J, with 4 bases in between. This CDR3 has 14 amino acids. CDR3 bases: TGTGCCAGCAGCTTGGCCTATGGGGCCAACGTCCTGACTTTC. Its protein is CASSLAYGANVLTF.

The gene calls are TRBV28 and TRBJ1-2, with D perhaps matching TRBD1 (5 bases). This CDR3 comprises 15 residues. V lost 2 bases and J 2 bases, leaving 12 bases between the germline ends. Germline assignment: CDR1 MDHEN and CDR2 SYDVKM. The CDR3 DNA follows: TGTGCCAGCAGTTTAGTCAGGGCGTTAAACTATGGCTACACCTTC. This gives the protein CASSLVRALNYGYTF.

The V and J genes are TRBV28 and TRBJ2-7, with 7 bases fitting TRBD1. V was pared by 10 bases and J by 3 bases, with 12 bases of the junction left unmatched. From germline, CDR1 is MDHEN and CDR2 SYDVKM. This CDR3 spans 14 amino acids. The CDR3 spells CATITGTDYYEQYF. The CDR3 DNA sequence: TGTGCCACCATCACCGGGACAGATTACTACGAGCAGTACTTC.

The chain carries TRBV7-3 and TRBJ2-3, with 7 nucleotides matching TRBD2. Germline assignment: CDR1 SGHTA and CDR2 FQGTGA. V was pared by 1 base and J by 4 bases, with 8 bases of the junction left unmatched. The CDR3 covers 16 residues. The CDR3 sequence is CASSLRGGSGSDTQYF. CDR3 sequence (DNA): TGTGCCAGCAGCTTAAGGGGCGGGAGTGGGTCAGATACGCAGTATTTT.

The sample holds one count of this clone. This sequence joins TRBV6-6 and TRBJ1-1; TRBD1 matches 9 bases. The CDR3 spans 14 residues. Germline values: CDR1 MNHNY, CDR2 SVGAGI (reference sequence). With V trimmed by 5 bases and J by 6 bases, 7 bases remained unmatched. The DNA of the CDR3 is TGTGCCAGCAGTAGCCGGGACAGGGAACCTGAAGCTTTCTTT. It specifies CASSSRDREPEAFF.

The CDR3 reads CASSFSYGISFYEQYF. The CDR3 coding sequence is TGTGCCAGCAGTTTCTCCTACGGGATCAGTTTTTACGAGCAGTACTTC. The J gene is TRBJ2-7, the V gene TRBV27, with D possibly TRBD2 on 5 matching bases. Between the trimmed V and J ends, which lost 3 bases and 4 bases, there was a span of 19 bases. Per germline, CDR1 MNHEY and CDR2 SMNVEV (reference sequence). This CDR3 comprises 16 residues.

The chain uses TRBV11-3 and TRBJ2-3; D call uncertain. Trimming pared 1 base from V and 1 base from J, leaving 6 bases between. Germline V lookup: CDR1 SGHNT, CDR2 YENEEA. The CDR3 has 14 residues. CDR3 sequence: CASSLVGRTDTQYF. DNA of the CDR3: TGTGCCAGCAGCTTAGTTGGCCGCACAGATACGCAGTATTTT.

The chain employs TRBV4-2 and TRBJ2-1; 13 nucleotides align to TRBD2. The CDR3 is 14 amino acids. V shed 6 bases, J shed 7 bases, and the junction held 3 bases outside the gene matches. Germline lookup yields CDR1 LGHNA and CDR2 YNFKEQ. CDR3 residues: CASRGTSGVNEQFF. The CDR3 DNA reads as TGTGCCAGCAGGGGGACTAGCGGGGTGAATGAGCAGTTCTTC.

The V call is TRBV30, the J call TRBJ2-2; TRBD2 matches 9 bases. The CDR3 loop spans 15 amino acids. With 3 bases clipped from V and 5 bases from J, the junction kept 7 bases outside the gene matches. Germline V gene data show CDR1 as GTSNPN and CDR2 as SVGIG (reference sequence). The CDR3 sequence: CAWRRASGMTGELFF. The CDR3 DNA follows: TGTGCCTGGAGAAGAGCTAGCGGGATGACCGGGGAGCTGTTTTTT.

This chain joins TRBV4-1 and TRBJ2-2, with D possibly being TRBD1 (6 bases). V gave up 1 base and J gave up 5 bases, with 11 bases separating them. This CDR3 comprises 15 residues. Germline CDR1 is MGHRA and CDR2 is YSYEKL. The CDR3 loop is CASSQVQGGTGELFF. CDR3 DNA: TGCGCCAGCAGCCAAGTACAGGGTGGAACCGGGGAGCTGTTTTTT.

This chain joins TRBV28 and TRBJ1-5; the match to TRBD1 covers 8 bases. This CDR3 contains 18 residues. The J segment lost 7 bases and the V segment lost 3 bases, leaving 17 bases of the junction unmatched. Germline CDR1 is MDHEN and CDR2 is SYDVKM. This CDR3 is CASSFLTGGIAGGQPQHF. The CDR3 coding sequence is TGTGCCAGCAGTTTTTTAACAGGGGGGATAGCGGGTGGACAGCCCCAGCATTTT.

This clone was found once. This chain joins TRBV5-4 and TRBJ2-1, with TRBD2 matching 7 bases. Germline values: CDR1 SGHNT, CDR2 YYREEE (reference sequence). The CDR3 totals 17 residues. V gave up 0 bases and J gave up 0 bases; unmatched junction bases: 6. In DNA, the CDR3 is TGTGCCAGCAGCTTGGGGCGAACTAGCGCCTCCTACAATGAGCAGTTCTTC. It encodes CASSLGRTSASYNEQFF. The whole variable domain, filled in from reference TRBV5-4 and TRBJ2-1, reads ETGVTQSPTHLIKTRGQQVTLRCSSQSGHNTVSWYQQALGQGPQFIFQYYREEENGRGNFPPRFSGLQFPNYSSELNVNALELDDSALYLCASSLGRTSASYNEQFFGPGTRLTVL.

The rearrangement uses TRBV29-1 and TRBJ2-5, with 8 positions matching TRBD2. The CDR3 spans 13 residues. The junction had 3 bases not matched to a gene; V was cut back by 6 bases and J by 0 bases. The germline gives CDR1 SQVTM, CDR2 ANQGSEA. Written as DNA, the CDR3 is TGCAGCGTCGAACTAGCGGACCAAGAGACCCAGTACTTC. This codes for CSVELADQETQYF.

The gene calls are TRBV10-2 and TRBJ1-3; 11 bases fit TRBD1. J lost 4 bases, V lost 2 bases, and 1 base had no gene match. The CDR3 is 15 residues long. Germline CDR1 is WSHSY and CDR2 is SAAADI. The CDR3 loop is CASSEGQGAGNTIYF. DNA of the CDR3: TGCGCCAGCAGTGAGGGACAGGGGGCCGGAAACACCATATATTTT.

The chain joins TRBV7-2 to TRBJ2-1; a possible D gene is TRBD2 (5 bases). CDR3 size: 13 residues. From germline, CDR1 is SGHTA and CDR2 FQGNSA. Trimming stripped 4 bases from V and 2 bases from J, with 6 bases between. The DNA for the CDR3 is TGTGCCAGCAGCTACGGGACCTACAATGAGCAGTTCTTC. As protein: CASSYGTYNEQFF. Combining the CDR3 with reference TRBV7-2 and TRBJ2-1 gives the whole variable domain GAGVSQSPSNKVTEKGKDVELRCDPISGHTALYWYRQSLGQGLEFLIYFQGNSAPDKSGLPSDRFSAERTGGSVSTLTIQRTQQEDSAVYLCASSYGTYNEQFFGPGTRLTVL.

On this clone itself: The same CDR3 arises from other DNA sequences in this sample as well. The V and J genes are TRBV28 and TRBJ1-5, with a weak D call TRBD1 (6 bases). Germline V gene sequence: CDR1 MDHEN, CDR2 SYDVKM. CDR3 size: 13 residues. Trimming left V 3 bases short and J 6 bases short, with 9 bases between. CDR3: CASSFRGSQPQHF. The CDR3 bases are TGTGCCAGCAGTTTCAGGGGAAGTCAGCCCCAGCATTTT.